This TCR beta chain derives from a study of early T cells in non-severe SARS-CoV-2 infection. As for the study in general: Sequencing used unsorted whole-blood bulk RNA, so chains lack pairing.

This clonotype was seen many times. Its specificity is not known. TCRdb reprocessed the 5' RACE reads via MiXCR and lists one record per CDR3 protein. The data contain roughly 20,000 distinct CDR3 sequences, 3% to 4% of them singletons. Germline V gives CDR1 MNHNS, CDR2 SASEGT. Trimming took 4 bases from V and 4 from J, leaving 20 bases between them. The CDR3 runs to 17 residues. General study results and limits: Matching against VDJdb likely underestimated virus-specific expansions, favoring anti-spike CD8.

The sequenced sample consisted of whole blood. V usage is TRBV6-1 and J usage is TRBJ2-1; TRBD2 is a possible D gene (5 bases). The TCR was taken from an adult who was a healthcare worker with PCR-confirmed SARS-CoV-2 infection or an uninfected control (not recorded which). The CDR3 sequence is CASSGPRTQAVYNEQFF. The CDR3 coding sequence is TGTGCCAGCAGTGGCCCCCGGACTCAAGCGGTATACAATGAGCAGTTCTTC.